This T cell receptor (beta chain) was observed in a study of blood T cell repertoires in COVID-19. In the original analysis: Researchers report that nucleated cell counts were estimated from reference gene primer amplification. Using immunoSEQ multiplex PCR, the repertoire was profiled, and TCRdb retains in-frame clones only, with some absent. For V, J and clone size, that table is used; D and trimming come from the DNA. The table records 150,000 or so clones, 60% to 80% of them present only once. Participants spanned ages roughly 18 to 90 years and resided in over 20 US areas. Symptom resolution, clearance, or two negative PCRs marked the recovered donors of Cohort 3. The clonotype originates from a woman between 50 and 59 years old who had recovered from COVID-19. Input material: PBMCs or T cells enriched from blood (not recorded which).

In nucleotides, the CDR3 is TGTGCCAGCAGTTTAGGGACTAGCGGCCTCAATGAGCAGTTCTTC. Its translation: CASSLGTSGLNEQFF. The V and J genes are TRBV28 and TRBJ2-1; 11 nucleotides match TRBD2. V was pared by 2 bases and J by 6 bases, with 3 bases of the junction left unmatched. CDR1 MDHEN and CDR2 SYDVKM come from the germline V gene. This CDR3 is 15 amino acids long.